The 14 T cell receptor beta chains below come from one sample, sequenced in a study of blood T cell repertoires in COVID-19. Libraries were prepared by immunoSEQ multiplex PCR; TCRdb keeps only in-frame clonotypes and omits some of them. The sample yields roughly 230,000 clones, approximately 81% seen once. Material for sequencing was peripheral blood. Every receptor here comes from an elderly woman with acute or convalescent COVID-19.

V gene TRBV12-5 combines with J gene TRBJ2-3, with D unclear. Germline loops: CDR1 LGHNT, CDR2 FRNRAP. Deletions cut 6 bases from V and 0 bases from J, with 13 bases between. The length of the CDR3 is 15 residues. This CDR3 is CASGTRRASTDTQYF. The CDR3 DNA follows: TGTGCTAGTGGCACCCGTCGTGCGAGCACAGATACGCAGTATTTT.

The V call is TRBV11-2, the J call TRBJ1-3, with D tentatively TRBD1 (6 bases). The CDR3 length is 14 residues. Trimming shortened V by 2 bases and J by 6 bases, and 11 bases separated the two germline ends. Germline lookup yields CDR1 SGHAT and CDR2 FQNNGV. CDR3 nucleotides: TGTGCCAGCAGCTTATCCAGGGGTACAAACACCATATATTTT. The encoded protein is CASSLSRGTNTIYF.

The sample holds one count of this clone. This chain connects TRBV7-9 to TRBJ1-6, with unresolved D. The CDR3 is made up of 13 amino acids. V was cut by 1 base and J by 9 bases, with 7 bases left in between. Looked up from germline, CDR1 is SEHNR and CDR2 is FQNEAQ (reference sequence). The CDR3 DNA reads TGTGCCAGCAGCTTAGTGAGGCCTTCACCCCTCCACTTT. Protein sequence: CASSLVRPSPLHF.

The V and J genes are TRBV7-9 and TRBJ2-5, with 8 bases matching TRBD1. Germline assignment: CDR1 SEHNR and CDR2 FQNEAQ (reference sequence). The CDR3 runs 15 residues. V lost 5 bases to trimming and J lost 5 bases; unmatched junction nucleotides: 10. The CDR3: CASSPWTGTAETQYF. The CDR3 DNA reads TGTGCCAGCAGCCCTTGGACAGGGACGGCGGAGACCCAGTACTTC.

This chain joins TRBV12-3 or TRBV12-4 and TRBJ1-5, with 8 bases that match TRBD1. The CDR3 is 13 residues long. V lost 6 bases and J lost 7; bases outside the gene matches: 5. The CDR3 sequence is CASSLDRVQPQHF. The CDR3 DNA sequence: TGTGCCAGCAGCCTGGACAGGGTCCAGCCCCAGCATTTT.

The chain employs TRBV7-2 and TRBJ2-1; perhaps TRBD1 as D (6 bases). The length of the CDR3 is 16 residues. The V and J ends lost 0 bases and 0 bases respectively, with 9 bases between them. Germline V gives CDR1 SGHTA, CDR2 FQGNSA. DNA for the CDR3: TGTGCCAGCAGCTTAGCCACAGGGCTCTCCTACAATGAGCAGTTCTTC. This codes for CASSLATGLSYNEQFF.

V usage is TRBV28 and J usage is TRBJ1-1; D may be TRBD1 (5 bases). V gave up 2 bases and J gave up 4 bases, with 11 bases separating them. CDR1 MDHEN and CDR2 SYDVKM come from the germline V gene. The CDR3 extends over 14 amino acids. CDR3 sequence: CASSLDPGITEAFF. The CDR3 DNA reads as TGTGCCAGCAGTTTAGATCCAGGGATCACTGAAGCTTTCTTT.

The V and J genes are TRBV19 and TRBJ1-5, with D perhaps matching TRBD1 (6 bases). This CDR3 comprises 16 residues. Germline lookup yields CDR1 LNHDA and CDR2 SQIVND (reference sequence). V lost 7 bases, J lost 2 bases, and 18 bases lay in between. CDR3 region: CASTTDAGGGNQPQHF. The CDR3 nucleotides read TGTGCCAGTACGACGGATGCGGGGGGCGGCAATCAGCCCCAGCATTTT.

J is TRBJ1-6 and V is TRBV5-6; 9 bases line up with TRBD1. CDR1 is SGHDT and CDR2 is YYEEEE in the germline V gene. The CDR3 spans 15 residues. The ends lost 5 bases at V and 5 bases at J; junction bases unmatched: 5. The CDR3 loop reads CASRMGTGNNSPLHF. For the CDR3, the DNA is TGTGCCAGCAGAATGGGGACAGGGAATAATTCACCCCTCCACTTT.

This clone occurred once. The chain links TRBV3-1 (or the pseudogene TRBV3-2) to TRBJ2-7; 7 bases are shared with TRBD1. V lost 4 bases, J lost 3 bases, and 9 bases stayed unmatched. The germline V gene has CDR1 LGHDT and CDR2 YNNKEL (reference sequence). The CDR3 is 15 amino acids. The CDR3 DNA reads TGTGCCAGCAGCCTTGGGACAGCCCTAGGCTACGAGCAGTACTTC. This gives the protein CASSLGTALGYEQYF.

This clone is a singleton in its sample. The J gene is TRBJ1-2, the V gene TRBV19; D is uncertain. Germline-derived CDR1 and CDR2 are LNHDA and SQIVND (reference sequence). Trimming took off 9 bases at V and 8 bases at J, with 16 bases between the two ends. CDR3 size: 12 residues. The CDR3 DNA follows: TGTGCCAGCCTGATCCCCGCGGGAGGCTACACCTTC. Protein product: CASLIPAGGYTF. Full variable domain (rest looked up from reference TRBV19 and TRBJ1-2): DGGITQSPKYLFRKEGQNVTLSCEQNLNHDAMYWYRQDPGQGLRLIYYSQIVNDFQKGDIAEGYSVSREKKESFPLTVTSAQKNPTAFYLCASLIPAGGYTFGSGTRLTVV.

The chain has TRBV11-2 and TRBJ2-7; D uncertain. The V and J ends lost 0 bases and 3 bases respectively, with 3 bases between them. The CDR3 covers 12 residues. CDR1 SGHAT and CDR2 FQNNGV come from the germline V gene. CDR3 DNA sequence: TGTGCCAGCAGCTTAGACAGCTACGAGCAGTACTTC. Residues: CASSLDSYEQYF. Full variable domain (rest looked up from reference TRBV11-2 and TRBJ2-7): EAGVAQSPRYKIIEKRQSVAFWCNPISGHATLYWYQQILGQGPKLLIQFQNNGVVDDSQLPKDRFSAERLKGVDSTLKIQPAKLEDSAVYLCASSLDSYEQYFGPGTRLTVT.

Notes on this clone: Other nucleotide sequences from this sample produce the same CDR3. This chain connects TRBV5-1 to TRBJ2-2; a possible D gene is TRBD2 (5 bases). The CDR3 sequence is 15 residues long. V was cut by 2 bases and J by 0 bases, with 8 bases left in between. Germline assignment: CDR1 SGHRS and CDR2 YFSETQ. CDR3 DNA sequence: TGCGCCAGCAGCTTAACCGGGGCGAACACCGGGGAGCTGTTTTTT. Its protein product is CASSLTGANTGELFF. Filled out from reference TRBV5-1 and TRBJ2-2, the complete variable domain reads KAGVTQTPRYLIKTRGQQVTLSCSPISGHRSVSWYQQTPGQGLQFLFEYFSETQRNKGNFPGRFSGRQFSNSRSEMNVSTLELGDSALYLCASSLTGANTGELFFGEGSRLTVL.

The gene calls are TRBV6-5 and TRBJ1-2, with D possibly being TRBD1 (6 bases). The germline V gene has CDR1 MNHEY and CDR2 SVGAGI. This CDR3 contains 16 residues. V dropped 0 bases and J dropped 1 base, with 12 bases sitting between them. The CDR3 region is CASSYSLQGHNYGYTF. The CDR3 nucleotides read TGTGCCAGCAGTTACTCGTTACAGGGCCATAACTATGGCTACACCTTC.